This TCR beta chain emerged from a study of PD-L1 blockade in urothelial cancer. Study details: Samples came from 3 weeks, at the second dose, and 6 weeks into treatment.

Time point: peripheral blood 6 weeks after treatment start. The CDR3 covers 13 residues. With V trimmed by 7 bases and J by 11 bases, 12 bases remained unmatched. Germline values: CDR1 WNHNN, CDR2 SYGVQD (reference sequence). Clones were read by immunoSEQ multiplex PCR, and TCRdb kept only the in-frame ones, dropping some. The repertoire consists of about 30,000 clones, with about nine tenths occurring once and the leading ten covering 6.5% to 8%. The gene calls are TRBV10-1 and TRBJ2-3; 7 bases are a match to TRBD2. This clonotype originated in an older man with urothelial cancer. This specimen consisted of PBMCs, obtained around atezolizumab (anti-PD-L1) treatment. The CDR3 loop is CASTLTTGTKQYF. The CDR3 DNA follows: TGCGCCAGCACTCTGACGACCGGGACTAAGCAGTATTTT.